A selection of T cell receptor beta chains follows, all from one sample in a study of cytomegalovirus exposure and HLA in healthy donors. TCRdb's copy holds only in-frame clones and misses some; the assay was immunoSEQ multiplex PCR. The repertoire holds tens of thousands of clones, with 75% to 85% as singletons. Sequenced material: PBMCs. These receptors all stem from a man aged 45-65 years in good health and CMV-seropositive. Both conserved end residues are part of each CDR3. A D gene is named only where the DNA matches it firmly. Clone size is not always given. Where it is, it says once, few, many or a class for expanded clones.

V: TRBV6-5; D: TRBD1; J: TRBJ2-5; size: few; CDR3: CASSWTGEETQYF; DNA: TGTGCCAGCAGTTGGACAGGGGAGGAGACCCAGTACTTC
V: TRBV5-5; D: TRBD2; J: TRBJ2-7; size: few; CDR3: CASSLGTSGIGEQYF; DNA: TGTGCCAGCAGCTTGGGGACTAGCGGTATTGGCGAGCAGTACTTC
V: TRBV9; D: NA; J: TRBJ1-4; size: NA; CDR3: CASSVGLAANEKLFF; DNA: TGTGCCAGCAGCGTAGGGTTGGCAGCTAATGAAAAACTGTTTTTT
V: TRBV4-1; D: TRBD1; J: TRBJ2-3; size: NA; CDR3: CASSQDPHRGDTDTQYF; DNA: TGCGCCAGCAGCCAAGATCCCCACAGGGGCGACACAGATACGCAGTATTTT
V: TRBV9; D: NA; J: TRBJ2-7; size: once; CDR3: CASSVGLDYEQYF; DNA: TGTGCCAGCAGCGTAGGACTCGACTACGAGCAGTACTTC
V: TRBV4-3; D: TRBD1; J: TRBJ2-7; size: NA; CDR3: CASSQETDRGLFEQYF; DNA: TGCGCCAGCAGCCAAGAGACTGACAGGGGGCTCTTCGAGCAGTACTTC
V: TRBV7-8; D: NA; J: TRBJ2-3; size: NA; CDR3: CANSFTTGLMYF; DNA: TGTGCCAACAGCTTCACCACGGGGTTGATGTATTTT
V: TRBV14; D: NA; J: TRBJ1-5; size: NA; CDR3: CASAAGGNQPQHF; DNA: TGTGCCAGCGCGGCAGGGGGCAATCAGCCCCAGCATTTT
V: TRBV11-1; D: NA; J: TRBJ2-1; size: NA; CDR3: CASSAGQVYNEQFF; DNA: TGTGCCAGCAGCGCGGGGCAAGTATACAATGAGCAGTTCTTC
V: TRBV7-9; D: NA; J: TRBJ2-7; size: NA; CDR3: CASSSSHSYEQYF; DNA: TGTGCCAGCAGCTCGTCCCACTCCTACGAGCAGTACTTC
V: TRBV30; D: NA; J: TRBJ1-5; size: NA; CDR3: CAWSQGSGDQPQHF; DNA: TGTGCCTGGAGTCAGGGGTCTGGAGATCAGCCCCAGCATTTT
V: TRBV7-9; D: NA; J: TRBJ1-1; size: few; CDR3: CASSLFRGRDTEAFF; DNA: TGTGCCAGCAGCTTATTTCGGGGTCGAGACACTGAAGCTTTCTTT
V: TRBV6-5; D: TRBD1; J: TRBJ1-4; size: NA; CDR3: CASSRDRSKEKLFF; DNA: TGTGCCAGCAGTCGGGACAGGAGTAAAGAAAAACTGTTTTTT
V: TRBV7-9; D: TRBD2; J: TRBJ2-1; size: NA; CDR3: CASSLSAGVSLNEQFF; DNA: TGTGCCAGCAGCTTATCAGCGGGAGTGAGTTTGAATGAGCAGTTCTTC
V: TRBV14; D: NA; J: TRBJ1-3; size: NA; CDR3: CASSPPPGLSPGGNTIYF; DNA: TGTGCCAGCAGCCCTCCCCCCGGACTCTCTCCGGGAGGAAACACCATATATTTT
V: TRBV29-1; D: TRBD1; J: TRBJ2-6; size: NA; CDR3: CSVHRGTGDSGANVLTF; DNA: TGCAGCGTGCATAGGGGGACAGGGGATTCTGGGGCCAACGTCCTGACTTTC
V: TRBV4-2; D: NA; J: TRBJ2-7; size: NA; CDR3: CASSPLELSEQYF; DNA: TGTGCCAGCAGCCCCCTGGAGCTTTCCGAGCAGTACTTC
V: TRBV5-8; D: NA; J: TRBJ2-1; size: few; CDR3: CASSVAGTPYNEQFF; DNA: TGTGCCAGCAGCGTAGCCGGGACACCCTACAATGAGCAGTTCTTC
V: TRBV19; D: NA; J: TRBJ2-7; size: NA; CDR3: CASSNFYEQYF; DNA: TGTGCCAGTAGTAACTTCTACGAGCAGTACTTC
V: TRBV9; D: NA; J: TRBJ2-2; size: NA; CDR3: CASSVVWNTGELFF; DNA: TGTGCCAGCAGCGTAGTATGGAACACCGGGGAGCTGTTTTTT
V: TRBV4-3; D: NA; J: TRBJ2-2; size: NA; CDR3: CASSQGLSPNTGELFF; DNA: TGCGCCAGCAGCCAAGGACTCTCCCCGAACACCGGGGAGCTGTTTTTT
V: TRBV6-1; D: NA; J: TRBJ2-5; size: once; CDR3: CASSRGETQYF; DNA: TGTGCCAGCAGCCGGGGGGAGACCCAGTACTTC
V: TRBV5-4; D: TRBD2; J: TRBJ2-7; size: NA; CDR3: CASSFGTSGSRSYEQYF; DNA: TGTGCCAGCAGCTTCGGGACTAGCGGGAGTCGGTCCTACGAGCAGTACTTC
V: TRBV4-1; D: TRBD1; J: TRBJ2-7; size: NA; CDR3: CASSPGQNSYEQYF; DNA: TGCGCCAGCAGCCCGGGACAGAATTCCTACGAGCAGTACTTC
V: TRBV27; D: TRBD1; J: TRBJ1-1; size: NA; CDR3: CASSSPGQGEEAFF; DNA: TGTGCCAGCAGTTCCCCGGGACAGGGGGAAGAAGCTTTCTTT
V: TRBV5-4; D: TRBD2; J: TRBJ2-1; size: NA; CDR3: CASSLGGLAGGNEQFF; DNA: TGTGCCAGCAGCTTGGGGGGACTAGCGGGAGGTAATGAGCAGTTCTTC
V: TRBV5-4; D: NA; J: TRBJ2-7; size: NA; CDR3: CASSTDNYEQYF; DNA: TGTGCCAGCAGCACAGACAACTACGAGCAGTACTTC
V: TRBV7-2; D: NA; J: TRBJ2-2; size: few; CDR3: CASSFTLLNTGELFF; DNA: TGTGCCAGCAGCTTTACTCTACTTAACACCGGGGAGCTGTTTTTT
V: TRBV27; D: NA; J: TRBJ2-4; size: NA; CDR3: CASSLTEYSNIQYF; DNA: TGTGCCAGCAGTCTAACGGAATACAGCAACATTCAGTACTTC
V: TRBV30; D: NA; J: TRBJ2-2; size: once; CDR3: CAWTPLRGNGELFF; DNA: TGTGCCTGGACGCCTCTCAGGGGAAACGGGGAGCTGTTTTTT
V: TRBV7-9; D: NA; J: TRBJ1-1; size: NA; CDR3: CASSKQGSTEAFF; DNA: TGTGCCAGCAGCAAACAGGGATCCACTGAAGCTTTCTTT
V: TRBV7-2; D: NA; J: TRBJ1-1; size: NA; CDR3: CASSLAARSNTEAFF; DNA: TGTGCCAGCAGCTTAGCGGCCAGATCGAACACTGAAGCTTTCTTT
V: TRBV6-5; D: NA; J: TRBJ2-5; size: NA; CDR3: CASSSPWGGKETQYF; DNA: TGTGCCAGCAGTTCCCCGTGGGGCGGGAAGGAGACCCAGTACTTC
V: TRBV18; D: NA; J: TRBJ2-2; size: NA; CDR3: CASSTSSGVNGELFF; DNA: TGTGCCAGCTCAACGTCGTCAGGGGTCAACGGGGAGCTGTTTTTT
V: TRBV9; D: NA; J: TRBJ2-1; size: NA; CDR3: CASSPRGGFSAESNNEQFF; DNA: TGTGCCAGCAGCCCGAGAGGGGGATTCTCAGCGGAGAGCAACAATGAGCAGTTCTTC
V: TRBV7-9; D: TRBD1; J: TRBJ2-2; size: NA; CDR3: CASSPDRGLPGELFF; DNA: TGTGCCAGCAGCCCCGACAGGGGGCTTCCCGGGGAGCTGTTTTTT
V: TRBV6-1; D: TRBD2; J: TRBJ2-1; size: NA; CDR3: CASSEAREEQFF; DNA: TGTGCCAGCAGTGAAGCGCGGGAGGAGCAGTTCTTC
V: TRBV2; D: TRBD2; J: TRBJ2-3; size: NA; CDR3: CASSTSGTPDTQYF; DNA: TGTGCCAGCAGCACTAGCGGGACCCCAGATACGCAGTATTTT
V: TRBV4-1; D: TRBD1; J: TRBJ2-1; size: NA; CDR3: CASSQVQGTGFNEQFF; DNA: TGCGCCAGCAGCCAAGTCCAGGGGACAGGGTTCAATGAGCAGTTCTTC
V: TRBV30; D: NA; J: TRBJ2-2; size: NA; CDR3: CAWIWENTGGLFF; DNA: TGTGCCTGGATTTGGGAGAATACCGGGGGGCTGTTTTTT